A single sample is the source of the 6 T cell receptor beta chains below, sequenced in a study of pediatric ulcerative colitis. Profiled with immunoSEQ multiplex PCR; TCRdb holds only in-frame clones, not every one. The sample yields 30,000 to 40,000 clones, 80% to 85% seen once. Rectal tissue came from one to two pinch biopsies taken at colonoscopy. Sequenced: gut tissue. All receptors derive from a boy aged 5-17 years with mild ulcerative colitis.

The genes are TRBV5-8 and TRBJ2-5; D is undetermined. The germline V gene encodes CDR1 SGHTS and CDR2 YDEGEE. CDR3 length: 13 amino acids. Trimming removed 1 base at V and 5 bases at J, with 9 bases between. The CDR3 protein is CASSLSSFETQYF. The CDR3 DNA sequence: TGTGCCAGCAGCTTGTCGAGTTTTGAGACCCAGTACTTC.

The chain has TRBV19 and TRBJ2-1; tentative D call: TRBD2 (5 bases). This CDR3 region has 15 residues. Between the trimmed V and J ends, which lost 5 bases and 0 bases, there was a span of 11 bases. Germline lookup yields CDR1 LNHDA and CDR2 SQIVND (reference sequence). The CDR3 spells CASSLQRSSYNEQFF. In DNA, the CDR3 is TGTGCCAGTAGTCTACAGCGGAGCTCCTACAATGAGCAGTTCTTC.

The chain couples TRBV4-1 to TRBJ2-7; 11 bases are a match to TRBD2. J lost 5 bases, V lost 2 bases, and 8 bases had no gene match. CDR1 is MGHRA and CDR2 is YSYEKL in the germline V gene. The CDR3 has 16 amino acids. Here the CDR3 reads CASSQSPSGGRNEQYF. The CDR3 coding sequence is TGCGCCAGCAGCCAATCCCCTAGCGGGGGGAGAAACGAGCAGTACTTC.

CDR3 residues: CASSSEPGQTLSGANVLTF. As DNA, the CDR3 is TGTGCCAGCAGCTCGGAGCCGGGACAGACCCTCTCTGGGGCCAACGTCCTGACTTTC. The V gene is TRBV5-4, the J gene TRBJ2-6; 7 positions match TRBD1. The CDR3 totals 19 residues. Germline-derived CDR1 and CDR2 are SGHNT and YYREEE (reference sequence). The V segment lost 3 bases and the J segment 0 bases; nucleotides outside the gene matches: 12.

V usage is TRBV2 and J usage is TRBJ1-5; no clear D. V was shortened by 4 bases and J by 6 bases, with 7 bases between the two germline ends. CDR1 and CDR2 from the germline V gene are SNHLY and FYNNEI. This CDR3 spans 12 amino acids. CDR3 in DNA: TGTGCCAGCAGTGCTCCTATTCAGCCCCAGCATTTT. It yields the protein CASSAPIQPQHF. Using reference TRBV2 and TRBJ1-5 for the parts outside the CDR3, the full variable domain is EPEVTQTPSHQVTQMGQEVILRCVPISNHLYFYWYRQILGQKVEFLVSFYNNEISEKSEIFDDQFSVERPDGSNFTLKIRSTKLEDSAMYFCASSAPIQPQHFGDGTRLSIL.

This clone has only one observation. The rearrangement joins TRBV27 to TRBJ2-7, with D possibly being TRBD1 or TRBD2 (6 bases each). CDR1 MNHEY and CDR2 SMNVEV come from the germline V gene (reference sequence). V lost 6 bases and J lost 6, with 21 bases in between. This CDR3 is 15 amino acids long. The CDR3 DNA is TGTGCCAGCAGCCATTATCCGGGGGAAGGGGGCGAGCAGTACTTC. Amino acid sequence: CASSHYPGEGGEQYF.